This T cell receptor beta chain is drawn from a study of beta chain features in type 1 diabetes. Study conclusions and caveats: Type 1 diabetes patients had moderately but significantly shorter TCRB CDR3s in all four CD4+ subsets.

There are a few counts of this clone. Its antigen is still unknown. V was pared by 8 bases and J by 5 bases, with 18 bases between. The CDR3 is made up of 13 amino acids. Germline CDR1 and CDR2: SQVTM and ANQGSEA. All of the isolated RNA was reverse transcribed, so expressed TCRB transcripts were sequenced. Repertoires were generated with immunoSEQ multiplex PCR, while TCRdb's copy carries only in-frame clones and drops some. The sample holds roughly 730,000 clones, around an eighth seen once. The chain couples TRBV29-1 to TRBJ2-5; D possibly corresponds to TRBD2 (5 bases). The clonotype comes from a man aged 18 to 35 with type 1 diabetes. The specimen sequenced was naive CD4+ T cells from blood. The CDR3 reads CSYSPPSLETQYF. DNA of the CDR3: TGCAGCTATTCCCCCCCTAGCTTGGAGACCCAGTACTTC. Full variable domain (missing parts from reference TRBV29-1 and TRBJ2-5): SAVISQKPSRDICQRGTSLTIQCQVDSQVTMMFWYRQQPGQSLTLIATANQGSEATYESGFVIDKFPISRPNLTFSTLTVSNMSPEDSSIYLCSYSPPSLETQYFGPGTRLLVL.